This T cell receptor beta chain was observed in a study of cytomegalovirus exposure and HLA in healthy donors. The study's findings and limits: A later analysis found most CMV-associated TCR beta chains apparently HLA-restricted. The analysis excluded some indistinguishable V segments, including TRBV6-2 and TRBV6-3.

With 5 bases clipped from V and 2 bases from J, the junction kept 12 bases outside the gene matches. CDR1 and CDR2 from the germline V gene are SGHTA and FQGNSA. CDR3 length equals 17 residues. Despite likely unrecorded immune exposures, the donors were nominally healthy at the time of sampling. In the case of this clone: Its cognate antigen is unknown.

With 60 Vbeta and 13 Jbeta primers, the PCR was carried out. TCRdb's table, derived via immunoSEQ multiplex PCR, lists solely in-frame clones and lacks some. The table shows roughly 180,000 clones, with just under 85% occurring only once. The chain is built from TRBV7-2 and TRBJ1-2, with TRBD1 identical over 9 bases. Sequenced material: PBMCs. The sequence derives from a girl between 5 and 17 years old in good health and CMV-seropositive. The CDR3 nucleotides are TGTGCCAGCAGCCACACCGGGACAGGGCCAGGCAACTATGGCTACACCTTC. Protein product: CASSHTGTGPGNYGYTF.